Shown below are 2 T cell receptor beta chains from a single sample sequenced in a study of T cell responses to AZD1222 COVID-19 vaccine. Using immunoSEQ multiplex PCR, the repertoire was profiled, and TCRdb retains in-frame clones only, with some absent. The table has 140,000 to 150,000 clones, about 93% seen once. The specimen was peripheral blood, collected on day 0 of AZD1222 vaccination. All receptors derive from an adult in good health.

The chain is built from TRBV9 and TRBJ2-5, with 10 bases that match TRBD2. CDR3 length: 15 amino acids. V lost 2 bases to trimming and J lost 5 bases; unmatched junction nucleotides: 6. CDR1 SGDLS and CDR2 YYNGEE come from the germline V gene. The DNA for the CDR3 is TGTGCCAGCAGCGTCGGGACTAGCGATTTGGAGACCCAGTACTTC. This encodes CASSVGTSDLETQYF.

The J gene is TRBJ2-3, the V gene TRBV28, with 15 nucleotides matching TRBD2. The CDR3 is 18 amino acids. The trim removed 5 bases at V and 1 base at J, leaving 7 bases unmatched. Germline V gene data show CDR1 as MDHEN and CDR2 as SYDVKM. This chain's CDR3 is CASSRTSGRAGRTDTQYF. The CDR3 nucleotides read TGTGCCAGCAGTCGGACTAGCGGGAGGGCCGGGCGCACAGATACGCAGTATTTT.